This TCR beta chain was retrieved from a study of T cells in Graves' hyperthyroidism and ophthalmopathy. The CDR3 is made up of 17 amino acids. CDR1 is SGHRS, CDR2 YFSETQ, per germline. Trimming took off 0 bases at V and 3 bases at J, with 18 bases between the two ends. This clonotype was recorded many times. There were TCR beta CDR3 regions amplified from RNA transcripts. The study used the HTBI primer set for a first-round RT-PCR of the TCR CDR3. TCRdb used MiXCR to reprocess the multiplex PCR reads, holding one entry per CDR3 protein. Seen here are about 590,000 distinct CDR3 sequences, about 15% observed once, and the top ten hold around 7.8%.

The sample was blood. This clonotype was obtained from a woman in her twenties or thirties with Graves' hyperthyroidism. The chain joins TRBV5-1 to TRBJ1-1; maybe TRBD1 (6 bases). Here the CDR3 reads CASSLAGDVAIDTEAFF. DNA of the CDR3: TGCGCCAGCAGCTTGGCAGGGGACGTCGCGATTGACACTGAAGCTTTCTTT.